Below are 18 T cell receptor beta chains sequenced from a single sample in a study of radiation and T cells in renal cell carcinoma. This sample's time point: baseline pretreatment blood. The treatment was: 15 Gy SBRT to primary tumor, nephrectomy 4 weeks later. This table comes from immunoSEQ multiplex PCR, and its TCRdb copy is limited to in-frame clones, with some not included. The sample yields 120,000 to 150,000 clones, 88% seen once. The source material was blood, sampled from a patient whose treatment included radiotherapy and nephrectomy. Receptors were obtained from a woman in her 70s with renal cell carcinoma.

The CDR3 spells CASSSKSGGLTDTQYF. The CDR3 region has the DNA TGTGCCAGCAGCTCCAAGAGCGGGGGCCTCACAGATACGCAGTATTTT. This rearrangement joins TRBV7-2 to TRBJ2-3; TRBD2 aligns across 8 bases. Germline assignment: CDR1 SGHTA and CDR2 FQGNSA. The trim removed 4 bases at V and 2 bases at J, leaving 8 bases unmatched. This CDR3 has 16 residues.

This clone was picked up a small number of times. The chain recombines TRBV9 with TRBJ1-5, with TRBD1 as a possible D gene (5 bases). Looked up from germline, CDR1 is SGDLS and CDR2 is YYNGEE. The CDR3 length is 15 residues. Trimming removed 0 bases at V and 6 bases at J, with 13 bases between. The CDR3 is CASSVEGTPAQPQHF. The CDR3 bases are TGTGCCAGCAGCGTAGAGGGGACCCCCGCTCAGCCCCAGCATTTT.

This chain joins TRBV5-1 and TRBJ2-1; 14 positions agree with TRBD2. Looked up from germline, CDR1 is SGHRS and CDR2 is YFSETQ. The CDR3 covers 17 residues. The V and J ends lost 4 bases and 8 bases, in that order; junction bases with no gene match: 11. This chain's CDR3 is CASSSPTSGGAGYEQFF. The CDR3 bases are TGCGCCAGCAGCAGCCCGACTAGCGGGGGGGCCGGTTATGAGCAGTTCTTC.

This chain joins TRBV12-2 and TRBJ2-6. TRBV12-2 is tagged as a pseudogene. This CDR3 region has 18 residues. The CDR3 loop is CASRLPTDLSSGANVLTF. CDR3 in DNA: TGTGCAAGTCGCTTGCCGACGGATTTAAGCTCTGGGGCCAACGTCCTGACTTTC.

Comments on this clone: Within the sample, other DNA sequences also encode this same CDR3. V is TRBV2 and J is TRBJ1-1; D is ambiguous. The CDR3 loop spans 15 amino acids. Per germline, CDR1 SNHLY and CDR2 FYNNEI. Trimming cost V 1 base and J 6 bases, with 15 bases left between them. The CDR3 is CASSEGGGKVPEAFF. The CDR3 nucleotides are TGTGCCAGCAGTGAAGGAGGAGGGAAGGTTCCTGAAGCTTTCTTT.

This chain connects TRBV7-9 to TRBJ2-1, with TRBD1 identical over 8 bases. Germline loops: CDR1 SEHNR, CDR2 FQNEAQ (reference sequence). The CDR3 sequence is 15 residues long. The J segment lost 6 bases and the V segment lost 2 bases, leaving 6 bases of the junction unmatched. The CDR3 here is CASSLKQGVSNEQFF. The CDR3 coding sequence is TGTGCCAGCAGCTTAAAACAGGGGGTGTCCAATGAGCAGTTCTTC.

J is TRBJ2-2 and V is TRBV4-3; 8 nucleotides match TRBD2. Germline trimming cut 0 bases from V and 3 bases from J; bases unmatched to any gene: 9. Germline lookup yields CDR1 LGHNA and CDR2 YSLEER. The CDR3 runs to 18 residues. The CDR3 coding sequence is TGCGCCAGCAGCCAAGATTTGCCGCGGGGGGATTACACCGGGGAGCTGTTTTTT. Translated: CASSQDLPRGDYTGELFF.

The chain uses TRBV6-1 and TRBJ1-2, with 12 bases matching TRBD1. V lost 6 bases to trimming and J lost 7 bases; unmatched junction nucleotides: 6. This CDR3 has 14 residues. Germline CDR1 and CDR2: MNHNS and SASEGT. CDR3 DNA sequence: TGTGCCAGCAGCCCCGGGACAGGGGGCTTTGGCTACACCTTC. Encoded protein: CASSPGTGGFGYTF.

The chain combines TRBV18 with TRBJ2-7; possible D gene TRBD1, 5 bases. With 0 bases removed from V and 2 bases from J, the gap between germline ends came to 8 bases. CDR1 is KGHSH and CDR2 is LQKENI in the germline V gene. The CDR3 loop spans 14 amino acids. The CDR3 reads CASSPPSRAYEQYF. CDR3 bases: TGTGCCAGCTCACCACCGTCCAGGGCCTACGAGCAGTACTTC.

The V gene is TRBV7-2, the J gene TRBJ2-7, with 7 positions matching TRBD2. This CDR3 region has 14 residues. In germline, CDR1 is SGHTA, CDR2 FQGNSA. Trimming took 3 bases from V and 1 from J; bases not matched to a gene: 3. The CDR3 loop reads CASSFKRGSYEQYF. CDR3 in DNA: TGTGCCAGCAGCTTTAAGCGGGGATCCTACGAGCAGTACTTC. Filled out from reference TRBV7-2 and TRBJ2-7, the complete variable domain reads GAGVSQSPSNKVTEKGKDVELRCDPISGHTALYWYRQSLGQGLEFLIYFQGNSAPDKSGLPSDRFSAERTGGSVSTLTIQRTQQEDSAVYLCASSFKRGSYEQYFGPGTRLTVT.

V and J are TRBV7-9 and TRBJ2-1, with 14 bases identical to TRBD2. V shed 5 bases and J 9 bases; nucleotides not matched to a gene: 9. This CDR3 comprises 16 residues. CDR1 and CDR2 from the germline V gene are SEHNR and FQNEAQ (reference sequence). This CDR3 reads CASSTRLAGGPLEQFF. CDR3 coding DNA: TGTGCCAGCAGCACGCGACTAGCGGGGGGGCCGCTTGAGCAGTTCTTC. The variable domain in full, with the rest retrieved from reference TRBV7-9 and TRBJ2-1, is DTGVSQNPRHKITKRGQNVTFRCDPISEHNRLYWYRQTLGQGPEFLTYFQNEAQLEKSRLLSDRFSAERPKGSFSTLEIQRTEQGDSAMYLCASSTRLAGGPLEQFFGPGTRLTVL.

The rearrangement uses TRBV6-5 and TRBJ1-1, with a possible D match to TRBD1 (5 bases). This CDR3 is built from 12 residues. Germline CDR1 is MNHEY and CDR2 is SVGAGI. The ends were cut back, 2 bases at V and 4 bases at J, with 5 bases in the middle. Here the CDR3 DNA reads TGTGCCAGCAGTTACGGGGGCACTGAAGCTTTCTTT. This encodes CASSYGGTEAFF.

The chain carries TRBV7-6 and TRBJ2-7; 16 positions match TRBD2. The CDR3 is 18 residues long. V was pared by 5 bases and J by 3 bases, with 10 bases of the junction left unmatched. Germline CDR1 reads SGHVS; CDR2 reads FNYEAQ. The CDR3 here is CASSPGLAGGSGVYEQYF. The CDR3 region has the DNA TGTGCCAGCAGCCCGGGACTAGCGGGGGGGTCCGGTGTCTACGAGCAGTACTTC.

V and J are TRBV5-1 and TRBJ2-7; a possible D gene is TRBD1 (6 bases). Germline V lookup: CDR1 SGHRS, CDR2 YFSETQ. This CDR3 has 16 residues. V lost 0 bases to trimming and J lost 11 bases, with 24 bases between them. DNA of the CDR3: TGCGCCAGCAGCTTGGGGGGAAACAGGGCCCAACTCGGGGAGTACTTC. Protein product: CASSLGGNRAQLGEYF.

The rearrangement links TRBV5-6 to TRBJ2-2; D gene ambiguous. V was trimmed by 6 bases and J by 5 bases, leaving 11 bases between them. The CDR3 is made up of 13 amino acids. Germline V lookup: CDR1 SGHDT, CDR2 YYEEEE. CDR3 in amino acids: CASKVISTGELFF. DNA for the CDR3: TGTGCCAGCAAGGTAATAAGTACCGGGGAGCTGTTTTTT.

The J gene is TRBJ1-6, the V gene TRBV5-1; 9 nucleotides match TRBD1. The CDR3 is made up of 14 amino acids. Germline loops: CDR1 SGHRS, CDR2 YFSETQ. Trimming took 4 bases from V and 8 from J; bases not matched to a gene: 4. CDR3 in amino acids: CASSKDRGDSPLHF. DNA for the CDR3: TGCGCCAGCAGCAAGGACAGGGGTGATTCACCCCTCCACTTT. The full variable domain, rest sourced from reference TRBV5-1 and TRBJ1-6, is KAGVTQTPRYLIKTRGQQVTLSCSPISGHRSVSWYQQTPGQGLQFLFEYFSETQRNKGNFPGRFSGRQFSNSRSEMNVSTLELGDSALYLCASSKDRGDSPLHFGNGTRLTVT.

V and J are TRBV28 and TRBJ2-3; D unresolved. The CDR3 loop spans 15 amino acids. V was trimmed by 6 bases and J by 2 bases, leaving 15 bases between them. The germline V gene encodes CDR1 MDHEN and CDR2 SYDVKM. The CDR3 sequence is CASSPPQRSTDTQYF. The CDR3 DNA reads TGTGCCAGCAGCCCCCCCCAGCGTTCCACAGATACGCAGTATTTT. The variable domain in full, with the rest retrieved from reference TRBV28 and TRBJ2-3, is DVKVTQSSRYLVKRTGEKVFLECVQDMDHENMFWYRQDPGLGLRLIYFSYDVKMKEKGDIPEGYSVSREKKERFSLILESASTNQTSMYLCASSPPQRSTDTQYFGPGTRLTVL.

The chain recombines TRBV5-6 with TRBJ2-1; TRBD2 might be the D (6 bases). Germline CDR1 and CDR2: SGHDT and YYEEEE. Trimming removed 0 bases from V and 12 bases from J, with 10 bases in between. This CDR3 region has 12 residues. The DNA of the CDR3 is TGTGCCAGCAGCTTGGACCCGGGGGTGCAGTTCTTC. Translated: CASSLDPGVQFF.